Presented here are 19 T cell receptor beta chains from one specimen sequenced in a study of T cells in Graves' hyperthyroidism and ophthalmopathy. TCR beta CDR3 regions were amplified from RNA. A set of HTBI primers served as the primers for a first-round RT-PCR of the TCR CDR3. TCRdb analysed the multiplex PCR reads with MiXCR anew, one entry per CDR3 protein. Of some 350,000 distinct CDR3 sequences in the sample, nearly 15% were seen once. The sequencing sample was made of blood. These receptors were collected from a woman aged 55-69 years with Graves' ophthalmopathy.

This clonotype was seen at least ten times. The CDR3 region has the DNA TGTGCCAGCAGCCTAGGGGTCCGCGAGCAGTACTTC. Amino acid sequence: CASSLGVREQYF. This chain uses TRBV7-2 with TRBJ2-7; TRBD1 might be the D (5 bases). The CDR3 is 12 amino acids. CDR1 SGHTA and CDR2 FQGNSA come from the germline V gene. V gave up 5 bases and J gave up 6 bases, with 11 bases separating them.

The rearrangement joins TRBV5-5 to TRBJ2-5; 8 positions agree with TRBD2. V was clipped by 2 bases and J by 4 bases; unmatched bases: 7. This CDR3 region has 15 residues. CDR1 and CDR2 from the germline V gene are SGHKS and YYEKEE (reference sequence). CDR3 region: CASSFGRAGAETQYF. CDR3 bases: TGTGCCAGCAGCTTCGGTAGAGCGGGAGCAGAGACCCAGTACTTC.

This clonotype has only a few counts. CDR3 sequence reads: CASSDYDRAYEQYF. In nucleotides, the CDR3 is TGTGCCAGCAGCGACTACGACAGGGCCTACGAGCAGTACTTC. The V gene is TRBV5-5, the J gene TRBJ2-7, with 7 bases identical to TRBD1. The trim removed 4 bases at V and 2 bases at J, leaving 6 bases unmatched. CDR3 size: 14 residues. The germline CDR1 and CDR2 sequences are SGHKS and YYEKEE (reference sequence).

The chain links TRBV27 to TRBJ2-7; TRBD2 might be the D (7 bases). Trimming shortened V by 6 bases and J by 1 base, and 22 bases separated the two germline ends. CDR1 and CDR2 (germline): MNHEY, SMNVEV (reference sequence). The length of the CDR3 is 17 residues. Here the CDR3 reads CASSSEGPGRGSYEQYF. The CDR3 DNA reads TGTGCCAGCAGCTCCGAGGGCCCGGGGAGGGGGTCCTACGAGCAGTACTTC.

The V gene is TRBV6-2 or TRBV6-3, the J gene TRBJ2-5, with 8 bases matching TRBD2. The trim removed 4 bases at V and 7 bases at J, leaving 5 bases unmatched. The germline V gene has CDR1 MNHEY and CDR2 SVGEGT. The CDR3 spans 13 residues. CDR3 bases: TGTGCCAGCAGTTTCGGGAGGGCCGGGACCCAGTACTTC. Its protein product is CASSFGRAGTQYF.

The V gene is TRBV3-1, the J gene TRBJ2-7, with D perhaps matching TRBD1 (5 bases). The germline CDR1 and CDR2 sequences are LGHDT and YNNKEL (reference sequence). The CDR3 runs to 12 residues. Trimming removed 0 bases at V and 6 bases at J, with 6 bases between. This CDR3 reads CASSQDQGEQYF. As DNA, the CDR3 is TGTGCCAGCAGCCAAGACCAGGGCGAGCAGTACTTC.

In the case of this clonotype: This clone may be a read error of a much larger clone one base away. The chain employs TRBV11-2 and TRBJ1-3, with no clear D. Germline lookup yields CDR1 SGHAT and CDR2 FQNNGV. This CDR3 contains 15 residues. CDR3 nucleotide sequence: TGTGCCAGCAGCCCCCGGACGAGATCTGTAAACACCATATATTTT. It specifies CASSPRTRSVNTIYF.

The V gene is TRBV10-2, the J gene TRBJ2-1; D remains unclear. V was pared by 2 bases and J by 8 bases, with 10 bases between. This CDR3 is 13 amino acids long. CDR1 WSHSY and CDR2 SAAADI come from the germline V gene. CDR3 loop: CASSEDGLDEQFF. In DNA, the CDR3 is TGCGCCAGCAGTGAGGATGGATTGGATGAGCAGTTCTTC.

The rearrangement joins TRBV3-1 to TRBJ2-1; the D is unclear. Germline V lookup: CDR1 LGHDT, CDR2 YNNKEL (reference sequence). This CDR3 comprises 15 residues. V lost 2 bases and J lost 5, with 13 bases in between. This chain's CDR3 is CASSQLGQFNNEQFF. CDR3 bases: TGTGCCAGCAGCCAACTCGGTCAGTTTAACAATGAGCAGTTCTTC.

The table lists this clonotype with many counts. The chain combines TRBV28 with TRBJ2-1; 8 nucleotides agree with TRBD2. Germline lookup yields CDR1 MDHEN and CDR2 SYDVKM. This CDR3 region has 16 residues. V lost 3 bases and J lost 2; bases outside the gene matches: 6. This chain's CDR3 is CASSFPSSGAYNEQFF. For the CDR3, the DNA is TGTGCCAGCAGTTTCCCCAGTAGCGGGGCCTACAATGAGCAGTTCTTC.

This clonotype occurred a few times. The CDR3 loop is CASSHTGSNTGELFF. CDR3 DNA sequence: TGTGCCAGCAGTCATACGGGATCGAACACCGGGGAGCTGTTTTTT. This sequence joins TRBV12-3 or TRBV12-4 and TRBJ2-2, with TRBD2 as a possible D gene (5 bases). Trimming removed 5 bases from V and 0 bases from J, with 10 bases in between. CDR3 size: 15 residues.

V is TRBV20-1 and J is TRBJ2-7, with D hard to call. The CDR3 runs to 15 residues. Deletions cut 6 bases from V and 1 base from J, with 19 bases between. CDR1 and CDR2 from the germline V gene are DFQATT and SNEGSKA (reference sequence). In DNA, the CDR3 is TGCAGTGCCGAACCGACGGGTTCGGTGTCCTACGAGCAGTACTTC. Translating gives CSAEPTGSVSYEQYF.

The V gene is TRBV6-1, the J gene TRBJ1-1; D not certain. V was trimmed by 7 bases and J by 3 bases, leaving 15 bases between them. Germline CDR1 is MNHNS and CDR2 is SASEGT. The CDR3 spans 14 residues. CDR3 in DNA: TGTGCCAGCACCCAGAGTAACGGGCACACTGAAGCTTTCTTT. Encoded protein: CASTQSNGHTEAFF.

This clonotype has a count of ten or more. The J gene is TRBJ2-5, the V gene TRBV2; 10 nucleotides agree with TRBD1. From germline, CDR1 is SNHLY and CDR2 FYNNEI. Trimming took 6 bases from V and 2 from J; bases not matched to a gene: 6. CDR3 length equals 15 residues. The chain's CDR3 is CASRDRDRGQETQYF. CDR3 DNA sequence: TGTGCCAGCAGAGATCGGGACAGGGGACAAGAGACCCAGTACTTC.

This clonotype was observed at least ten times. The chain joins TRBV5-1 to TRBJ2-2, with D possibly matching TRBD2 (6 bases). Trimming removed 2 bases from V and 5 bases from J, with 13 bases in between. The CDR3 covers 15 residues. Germline CDR1 is SGHRS and CDR2 is YFSETQ. The CDR3 sequence is CASSFRRRDTGELFF. The CDR3 DNA is TGCGCCAGCAGCTTTCGCAGGCGGGATACCGGGGAGCTGTTTTTT.

J is TRBJ2-3 and V is TRBV5-1; 9 bases fit TRBD2. The CDR3 consists of 14 residues. CDR1 is SGHRS, CDR2 YFSETQ, per germline. The V segment lost 3 bases and the J segment 10 bases; nucleotides outside the gene matches: 9. CDR3 region: CASSSDLAGSAQYF. The CDR3 nucleotides read TGCGCCAGCAGCTCTGACCTAGCGGGATCGGCGCAGTATTTT.

The V and J genes are TRBV4-2 and TRBJ2-3; D gene uncertain. The ends were cut back, 5 bases at V and 4 bases at J, with 19 bases in the middle. CDR3 length: 16 amino acids. Germline V gene lookup returns CDR1 LGHNA and CDR2 YNFKEQ. CDR3: CASSSPTSSRPDTQYF. The DNA for the CDR3 is TGTGCCAGCAGCTCCCCGACTTCCTCCCGCCCAGATACGCAGTATTTT.

This clonotype was found a few times. The V call is TRBV18, the J call TRBJ1-3; D may be TRBD1 (6 bases). Germline values: CDR1 KGHSH, CDR2 LQKENI. The CDR3 length is 14 residues. Trimming pared 2 bases from V and 3 bases from J, leaving 8 bases between. The CDR3 loop reads CASSPTQGGNTIYF. The CDR3 bases are TGTGCCAGCTCACCAACACAGGGTGGAAACACCATATATTTT.

This clonotype was observed many times. The chain is built from TRBV20-1 and TRBJ2-1, with 10 nucleotides matching TRBD2. This CDR3 is built from 18 residues. Germline values: CDR1 DFQATT, CDR2 SNEGSKA (reference sequence). The V gene end was trimmed by 0 bases and the J gene end by 4 bases; junction bases not matched to a gene: 12. The CDR3 sequence is CSARDGKREGLRYNEQFF. CDR3 nucleotide sequence: TGCAGTGCTAGAGATGGGAAGCGGGAGGGCCTAAGGTACAATGAGCAGTTCTTC.